This T cell receptor beta chain stems from a study of OX40 agonist ivuxolimab in advanced cancers. Study-wide findings and caveats: Compared with CD4+, CD8+ T cells on average had more expanded clones.

Collection of blood occurred at baseline, at cycle 4 day 1, and at cycle 7 day 1. Comment on this clone: Its antigen is undetermined.

Produced via immunoSEQ multiplex PCR; TCRdb's table is partial and in-frame only. The table has about 27,000 clones, 81% seen once; the top ten hold 32%. The starting material was CD4+ or CD8+ T cells sorted from blood, obtained in a trial of the OX40 agonist ivuxolimab. The source of this sequence is an adult with an advanced solid tumor such as melanoma, head and neck, liver or kidney cancer.

CDR3 region: CASSLEAGPSGNTIYF. CDR3 bases: TGCGCCAGCAGCTTGGAGGCAGGACCCTCTGGAAACACCATATATTTT. The rearrangement joins TRBV5-1 to TRBJ1-3, with no clear D. The length of the CDR3 is 16 residues. CDR1 and CDR2 (germline): SGHRS, YFSETQ. The V and J ends lost 0 bases and 0 bases respectively, with 10 bases between them.